This is a list of T cell receptor beta chains from one sample in a study of T cells in Graves' hyperthyroidism and ophthalmopathy. From the multiplex PCR reads, TCRdb called clonotypes with MiXCR, one entry per CDR3 protein. The sample carries some 690,000 distinct CDR3 sequences, 17% recorded once. The sample consisted of blood. These receptors all stem from a man between 45 and 60 years old with Graves' hyperthyroidism. The conserved cysteine and the conserved F or W are not part of the CDR3 here. Each record gives: J gene, CDR3 length, V gene, CDR3 protein.

j_gene: TRBJ2-6; len: 12; v_gene: TRBV5-6; CDR3aa: ASSLQSGANVLT
j_gene: TRBJ2-2; len: 16; v_gene: TRBV7-9; CDR3aa: ASSLSVAGGWNTGELF
j_gene: TRBJ1-2; len: 13; v_gene: TRBV4-2; CDR3aa: ASSQERTVNYGYT
j_gene: TRBJ1-2; len: 11; v_gene: TRBV7-9; CDR3aa: ASSSDYGYGYT
j_gene: TRBJ2-7; len: 11; v_gene: TRBV3-1; CDR3aa: ASSQQGVYEQY
j_gene: TRBJ2-7; len: 10; v_gene: TRBV12-3/TRBV12-4; CDR3aa: ASSWSGYEQY
j_gene: TRBJ1-5; len: 14; v_gene: TRBV12-3/TRBV12-4; CDR3aa: ASRPETGVSNQPQH
j_gene: TRBJ2-3; len: 13; v_gene: TRBV29-1; CDR3aa: SVDLGQGWADTQY
j_gene: TRBJ1-5; len: 14; v_gene: TRBV19; CDR3aa: ASSSPGQGGWQPQH
j_gene: TRBJ2-2; len: 12; v_gene: TRBV12-3/TRBV12-4; CDR3aa: ANSRTGDTGELF
j_gene: TRBJ2-7; len: 12; v_gene: TRBV5-1; CDR3aa: ASSLRGGWREQY
j_gene: TRBJ2-5; len: 14; v_gene: TRBV7-2; CDR3aa: ASSLAWSSGRETQY
j_gene: TRBJ2-5; len: 14; v_gene: TRBV12-3/TRBV12-4; CDR3aa: ASSFSVDSAQETQY
j_gene: TRBJ1-1; len: 13; v_gene: TRBV13; CDR3aa: ASSLGRTMNTEAF
j_gene: TRBJ2-1; len: 13; v_gene: TRBV11-3; CDR3aa: ASSLMASGSNEQF
j_gene: TRBJ2-2; len: 17; v_gene: TRBV9; CDR3aa: ASSIDPGLAGGDTGELF
j_gene: TRBJ2-1; len: 13; v_gene: TRBV2; CDR3aa: ASSEGTGGLYEQF
j_gene: TRBJ1-1; len: 14; v_gene: TRBV18; CDR3aa: ASSPTRGGSNTEAF
j_gene: TRBJ2-7; len: 13; v_gene: TRBV3-1; CDR3aa: ASSQVSDFTYEQY
j_gene: TRBJ2-1; len: 13; v_gene: TRBV3-1; CDR3aa: ASRTSGTSYNEQF
j_gene: TRBJ2-7; len: 13; v_gene: TRBV6-2/TRBV6-3; CDR3aa: ASRGLGPSSYEQY
j_gene: TRBJ2-7; len: 11; v_gene: TRBV12-3/TRBV12-4; CDR3aa: ASRGQGRLEQY
j_gene: TRBJ2-2; len: 12; v_gene: TRBV27; CDR3aa: ASSYGGLGGELF
j_gene: TRBJ1-1; len: 13; v_gene: TRBV12-5; CDR3aa: ASGLATGRSTEAF
j_gene: TRBJ2-5; len: 14; v_gene: TRBV4-3; CDR3aa: ASSPGQGRYQETQY
j_gene: TRBJ1-1; len: 12; v_gene: TRBV3-1; CDR3aa: ASSATGGRPEAF
j_gene: TRBJ2-1; len: 14; v_gene: TRBV12-3/TRBV12-4; CDR3aa: ASTERPGQGLLGQF
j_gene: TRBJ2-1; len: 11; v_gene: TRBV11-2; CDR3aa: ASSQDREREQF
j_gene: TRBJ2-7; len: 14; v_gene: TRBV27; CDR3aa: ASSLRGQGFKYEQY
j_gene: TRBJ2-5; len: 9; v_gene: TRBV28; CDR3aa: ASSSGETQY
j_gene: TRBJ2-3; len: 15; v_gene: TRBV12-3/TRBV12-4; CDR3aa: ASGRTRTSGRIDTQY
j_gene: TRBJ2-6; len: 13; v_gene: TRBV30; CDR3aa: AWSEGNPGANVLT
j_gene: TRBJ1-5; len: 13; v_gene: TRBV28; CDR3aa: ASRPNRVSNQPQH
j_gene: TRBJ1-5; len: 12; v_gene: TRBV2; CDR3aa: ASSRQGVYQPQH
j_gene: TRBJ2-1; len: 13; v_gene: TRBV24-1; CDR3aa: ATSDATQGDNEQF
j_gene: TRBJ1-5; len: 12; v_gene: TRBV18; CDR3aa: ASSPRRSDQPQH
j_gene: TRBJ2-2; len: 14; v_gene: TRBV6-1; CDR3aa: ASRFHLPLPGWELF
j_gene: TRBJ2-5; len: 12; v_gene: TRBV14; CDR3aa: ASSPVSRQETQY
j_gene: TRBJ1-2; len: 11; v_gene: TRBV6-6; CDR3aa: ASSYSVVYGYT
j_gene: TRBJ2-2; len: 16; v_gene: TRBV12-3/TRBV12-4; CDR3aa: ASSLGKLAGDQAGELF
j_gene: TRBJ2-3; len: 13; v_gene: TRBV2; CDR3aa: ASSVFVGPTDTQY
j_gene: TRBJ1-6; len: 13; v_gene: TRBV19; CDR3aa: ASSAGTGQGSPLH
j_gene: TRBJ2-2; len: 9; v_gene: TRBV25-1; CDR3aa: ATETGGELF
j_gene: TRBJ2-5; len: 14; v_gene: TRBV28; CDR3aa: ASSLEGALGYETQY
j_gene: TRBJ1-1; len: 12; v_gene: TRBV5-1; CDR3aa: ASSRQASNTEAF
j_gene: TRBJ1-5; len: 10; v_gene: TRBV12-3/TRBV12-4; CDR3aa: ASTYSNQPQH
j_gene: TRBJ2-1; len: 14; v_gene: TRBV2; CDR3aa: ASSEGWGLTYNEQF
j_gene: TRBJ2-7; len: 14; v_gene: TRBV27; CDR3aa: ASSLSDGTQVYEQY